These 21 T cell receptor beta chains share one sample of origin, sequenced in a study of technical replicates of blood from a few donors. This table comes from immunoSEQ multiplex PCR, and its TCRdb copy is limited to in-frame clones, with some not included. The top ten hold under 0.3% of the sample, which has about 88,000 clones, 80% to 95% seen once. Material: T cells isolated from PBMCs. These receptor sequences come from a human donor in good health.

V is TRBV6-1 and J is TRBJ2-7; 9 nucleotides line up with TRBD1. Germline CDR1 MNHNS, CDR2 SASEGT. V dropped 6 bases and J dropped 4; count of bases not matched to a gene: 7. The CDR3 is 14 amino acids. The DNA for the CDR3 is TGTGCCAGCAGCCGACAGGGGGAAATTTACGAGCAGTACTTC. Protein: CASSRQGEIYEQYF.

This chain links TRBV30 with TRBJ1-6; D uncertain. CDR3 length: 17 amino acids. The V gene lost 0 bases and the J gene lost 2 bases, with 14 bases spanning the gap. In germline, CDR1 is GTSNPN, CDR2 SVGIG (reference sequence). In nucleotides, the CDR3 is TGTGCCTGGAGTGTGGGTTTGATAGCAGCCTATAATTCACCCCTCCACTTT. Translation: CAWSVGLIAAYNSPLHF.

Here the CDR3 DNA reads TGTGCCAGTAGTTTCCAGGCCCGCTACGAGCAGTACTTC. This translates into CASSFQARYEQYF. V and J are TRBV19 and TRBJ2-7; D gene unclear. Germline assignment: CDR1 LNHDA and CDR2 SQIVND (reference sequence). CDR3 length: 13 residues. The germline V and J ends were trimmed by 5 bases and 3 bases, with 11 bases remaining between them.

V usage is TRBV7-9 and J usage is TRBJ2-1; 7 bases are shared with TRBD2. This CDR3 spans 11 amino acids. The germline gives CDR1 SEHNR, CDR2 FQNEAQ (reference sequence). V lost 6 bases and J lost 12; bases outside the gene matches: 5. The CDR3 DNA reads as TGTGCCAGCAGAAGGGAGGGCCGGCAGTTCTTC. Its protein product is CASRREGRQFF.

This chain uses TRBV28 with TRBJ1-2; possible D gene TRBD1, 5 bases. V dropped 2 bases and J dropped 5 bases, with 18 bases sitting between them. Germline values: CDR1 MDHEN, CDR2 SYDVKM. The CDR3 sequence is 16 residues long. In DNA, the CDR3 is TGTGCCAGCAGTTTAGTCAGGTTTGGCCAGGGATATGGCTACACCTTC. It codes for CASSLVRFGQGYGYTF.

The J gene is TRBJ1-2, the V gene TRBV14; 12 positions match TRBD1. Germline lookup yields CDR1 SGHDN and CDR2 FVKESK. J gave up 4 bases and V 5 bases, and 11 bases lay outside the gene matches. The CDR3 is made up of 17 amino acids. The CDR3 region has the DNA TGTGCCAGCAGCACAAGCCGGGACAGGGGGCGCGCCTATGGCTACACCTTC. The encoded protein is CASSTSRDRGRAYGYTF. The full variable domain, completed using reference TRBV14 and TRBJ1-2, is EAGVTQFPSHSVIEKGQTVTLRCDPISGHDNLYWYRRVMGKEIKFLLHFVKESKQDESGMPNNRFLAERTGGTYSTLKVQPAELEDSGVYFCASSTSRDRGRAYGYTFGSGTRLTVV.

Here the CDR3 reads CASSLATRLTEAFF. CDR3 sequence (DNA): TGTGCCAGCAGCTTGGCCACTCGGTTGACTGAAGCTTTCTTT. V is TRBV5-8 and J is TRBJ1-1; D is ambiguous. CDR3 size: 14 residues. V was trimmed by 0 bases and J by 5 bases, leaving 11 bases between them. Per the germline V gene, CDR1 is SGHTS and CDR2 is YDEGEE.

The chain has TRBV6-5 and TRBJ2-1; 9 positions agree with TRBD1. With 4 bases clipped from V and 0 bases from J, the junction kept 4 bases outside the gene matches. The CDR3 totals 16 residues. Per the germline V gene, CDR1 is MNHEY and CDR2 is SVGAGI. CDR3: CASSSIQGASYNEQFF. Here the CDR3 DNA reads TGTGCCAGCAGTTCTATACAGGGGGCCTCCTACAATGAGCAGTTCTTC.

The chain is built from TRBV9 and TRBJ2-3, with 8 bases matching TRBD2. Germline V gene data show CDR1 as SGDLS and CDR2 as YYNGEE. V lost 3 bases and J lost 0; bases outside the gene matches: 6. The CDR3 runs 16 residues. The CDR3 bases are TGTGCCAGCAGCGAGACGGGGGGGCGTAGCACAGATACGCAGTATTTT. Its translation is CASSETGGRSTDTQYF.

The gene calls are TRBV6-4 and TRBJ2-7; D gene unclear. CDR1 and CDR2 (germline): MRHNA, SNTAGT. The CDR3 length is 12 residues. Between the trimmed V and J ends, which lost 4 bases and 1 base, there was a span of 5 bases. CDR3 sequence: CASSALSYEQYF. The CDR3 DNA sequence: TGTGCCAGCAGTGCCTTGTCCTACGAGCAGTACTTC.

Only one count was recorded for this clone. This chain links TRBV5-1 with TRBJ2-1; maybe TRBD2 (5 bases). This CDR3 spans 14 amino acids. CDR1 SGHRS and CDR2 YFSETQ come from the germline V gene. V lost 3 bases, J lost 2 bases, and 9 bases lay in between. As DNA, the CDR3 is TGCGCCAGCAGCTCCGGGAACACCTACAATGAGCAGTTCTTC. Its translation: CASSSGNTYNEQFF.

This clone has only one observation. This chain links TRBV9 with TRBJ1-3; D is unclear. The CDR3 contains 14 residues. The germline CDR1 and CDR2 sequences are SGDLS and YYNGEE. The V gene lost 3 bases and the J gene lost 0 bases, with 7 bases spanning the gap. CDR3 nucleotide sequence: TGTGCCAGCAGCGCCCAGAACTCTGGAAACACCATATATTTT. This sequence encodes CASSAQNSGNTIYF.

This rearrangement joins TRBV28 to TRBJ2-2; 8 nucleotides agree with TRBD1. Germline loops: CDR1 MDHEN, CDR2 SYDVKM. V was pared by 4 bases and J by 7 bases, with 5 bases of the junction left unmatched. This CDR3 region has 14 residues. For the CDR3, the DNA is TGTGCCAGCAGTTCGGGACAGGCTATCGGGGAGCTGTTTTTT. This sequence encodes CASSSGQAIGELFF.

The rearrangement links TRBV23-1 to TRBJ2-7; D possibly corresponds to TRBD1 (5 bases). TRBV23-1 is placed among ORFs of uncertain function. This CDR3 is 13 amino acids long. V shed 2 bases and J shed 4 bases, with 9 bases lying between them. For the CDR3, the DNA is TGCGCCAGCAGTCAAGAAGGGGATTACGAGCAGTACTTC. It translates to CASSQEGDYEQYF.

The chain combines TRBV5-1 with TRBJ1-2, with D possibly TRBD1 on 5 matching bases. V lost 5 bases to trimming and J lost 2 bases, with 10 bases between them. The CDR3 has 13 residues. The germline V gene has CDR1 SGHRS and CDR2 YFSETQ. The CDR3 spells CASRETENYGYTF. CDR3 DNA sequence: TGCGCCAGCAGGGAGACAGAAAACTATGGCTACACCTTC.

The chain joins TRBV28 to TRBJ2-7, with 8 bases fitting TRBD2. Germline assignment: CDR1 MDHEN and CDR2 SYDVKM. The CDR3 is 16 residues long. J was trimmed by 5 bases and V by 5 bases; bases with no gene match: 14. The CDR3 here is CASSPRAGRAPDEQYF. DNA of the CDR3: TGTGCCAGCAGTCCTCGGGCCGGGAGGGCTCCCGACGAGCAGTACTTC.

CDR3 region: CASQGSPGAAFF. The CDR3, as DNA: TGTGCCAGTCAGGGGAGCCCCGGAGCAGCTTTCTTT. This rearrangement joins TRBV19 to TRBJ1-1; D perhaps matches TRBD1 (6 bases). The V gene's germline CDR1 is LNHDA and CDR2 SQIVND (reference sequence). The CDR3 length is 12 residues. V lost 8 bases to trimming and J lost 10 bases, with 17 bases between them.

This rearrangement joins TRBV4-1 to TRBJ1-1; D uncertain. CDR1 is MGHRA, CDR2 YSYEKL, per germline. V was clipped by 5 bases and J by 5 bases, with 6 bases between them. The CDR3 runs to 11 residues. CDR3 DNA sequence: TGCGCCAGCAGCTCCAGTACTGAAGCTTTCTTT. This codes for CASSSSTEAFF.

This rearrangement joins TRBV6-4 to TRBJ1-5, with 7 nucleotides matching TRBD1. The junction had 5 bases not matched to a gene; V was cut back by 5 bases and J by 4 bases. This CDR3 comprises 14 residues. Germline CDR1 reads MRHNA; CDR2 reads SNTAGT. CDR3 sequence reads: CASSPTGKNQPQHF. Here the CDR3 DNA reads TGTGCCAGCAGTCCGACAGGGAAGAATCAGCCCCAGCATTTT.

The chain joins TRBV7-9 to TRBJ2-7; D not resolved. The V end lost 5 bases, the J end lost 0 bases, and 14 bases lay between the germline ends. This CDR3 has 15 amino acids. Germline lookup yields CDR1 SEHNR and CDR2 FQNEAQ (reference sequence). CDR3 region: CASSPKVEISYEQYF. The CDR3 DNA is TGTGCCAGCAGCCCCAAAGTAGAGATCTCCTACGAGCAGTACTTC.

In this sample, this clone turned up a few times. The gene calls are TRBV5-1 and TRBJ1-1, with D possibly being TRBD1 (5 bases). Between the trimmed V and J ends, which lost 1 base and 5 bases, there was a span of 12 bases. Looked up from germline, CDR1 is SGHRS and CDR2 is YFSETQ. The CDR3 runs to 14 residues. The CDR3 coding sequence is TGCGCCAGCAGCTTGTCATCAGGGCGGACTGAAGCTTTCTTT. It translates to CASSLSSGRTEAFF.